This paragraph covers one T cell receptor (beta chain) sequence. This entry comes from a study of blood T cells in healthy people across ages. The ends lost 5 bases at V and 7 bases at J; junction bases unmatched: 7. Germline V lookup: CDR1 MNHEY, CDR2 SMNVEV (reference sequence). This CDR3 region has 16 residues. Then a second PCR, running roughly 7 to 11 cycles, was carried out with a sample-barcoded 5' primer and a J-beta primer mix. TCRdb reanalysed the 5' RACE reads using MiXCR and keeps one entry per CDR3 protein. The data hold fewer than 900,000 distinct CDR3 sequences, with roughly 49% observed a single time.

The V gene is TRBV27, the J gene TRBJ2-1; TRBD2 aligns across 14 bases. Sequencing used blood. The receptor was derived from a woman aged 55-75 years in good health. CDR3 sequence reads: CASSATSGRALNEQFF. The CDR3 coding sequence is TGTGCCAGCAGTGCGACTAGCGGGAGGGCCTTAAATGAGCAGTTCTTC.